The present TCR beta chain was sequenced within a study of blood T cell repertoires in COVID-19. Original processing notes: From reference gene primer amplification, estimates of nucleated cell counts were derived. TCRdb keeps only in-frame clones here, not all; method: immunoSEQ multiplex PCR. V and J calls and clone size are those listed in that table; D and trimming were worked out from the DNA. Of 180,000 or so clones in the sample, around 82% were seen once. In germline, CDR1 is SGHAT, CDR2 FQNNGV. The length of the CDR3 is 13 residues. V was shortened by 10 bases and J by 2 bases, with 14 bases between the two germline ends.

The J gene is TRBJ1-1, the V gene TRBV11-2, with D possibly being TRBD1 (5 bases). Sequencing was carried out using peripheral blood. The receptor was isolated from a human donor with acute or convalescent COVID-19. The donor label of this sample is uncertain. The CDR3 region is CATGRQINTEAFF. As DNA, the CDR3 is TGTGCCACCGGTAGACAGATTAACACTGAAGCTTTCTTT.